This section outlines one TCR beta chain sequence together with its context. Its matching antigen is unknown. The CDR3 length is 14 residues. Germline lookup yields CDR1 SGHDN and CDR2 FVKESK. This sample stems from a study of tumor-infiltrating lymphocytes in primary liver carcinoma. The tissue used was unsorted bulk material of 20-30 mg. RNA and DNA were co-extracted from it with the AllPrep DNA/RNA mini kit. Each of the tumor samples contained in excess of 75% viable tumor cells. Findings and limits, study-wide: Significantly greater top-250-clone fractions characterized tumors relative to blood (p = 0.039). Tumor-adjacent and tumor-blood pairs overlapped less than tumor region pairs did.

A constant-region primer served to make TCR beta cDNA from roughly 500 ng total RNA. Three nested multiplex PCR rounds of slightly modified ARM-PCR generated TCR beta libraries. A C-beta reverse primer and TRBV1-TRBV30 forward primers served in each of the first two PCR rounds, at about 9 cycles apiece. TCRdb used MiXCR to reprocess the multiplex PCR reads, holding one entry per CDR3 protein. Of approximately 120,000 distinct CDR3 sequences listed, 64% are singletons. V is TRBV14 and J is TRBJ1-3; D possibly corresponds to TRBD1 (5 bases). The clonotype was recovered from a woman aged 60-70 years with primary liver carcinoma and hepatitis B virus infection. Source material: liver tumor tissue from sampling region 3. Subset of the sample: tumor region T3, left-lateral pole. CDR3 sequence reads: CSGSPGYSGNTIYF. DNA of the CDR3: TGTTCCGGCAGTCCAGGGTACTCTGGAAACACCATATATTTT.